This T cell receptor (beta chain) came from a study of cytotoxic CD8 clonotypes in ibrutinib-treated CLL. Study-wide context: Across the patients, some ten were relapsed/refractory, roughly 16 treatment-naive and 17 to 18 IGHV unmutated. The study, taken as a whole, reports: Higher clonality was seen at ibrutinib response and a return toward baseline at progression.

Only in-frame clones appear in the TCRdb table, and some are missing; sequencing was by immunoSEQ multiplex PCR. Of 20,000 to 30,000 clones in the sample, 55% to 75% are singletons; the top ten hold approximately 45%. CDR1 and CDR2 from the germline V gene are MDHEN and SYDVKM. CDR3 length: 12 amino acids. V was cut by 6 bases and J by 12 bases, with 17 bases left in between. About this clone: The antigen is unknown.

The sequencing used PBMCs, collected after 12 months of ibrutinib treatment. The sequence came from a human donor with chronic lymphocytic leukemia. This sequence joins TRBV28 and TRBJ1-1, with D hard to call. The CDR3 DNA reads TGTGCCAGCAGACCCACGACCGCCTGGCCTTTCTTT. It translates to CASRPTTAWPFF.